The 30 T cell receptor beta chains in this list originate from one sample, sequenced in a study of identical twins (dated by TCRdb to 2015 to 2016). Libraries were constructed by 5' RACE. For sequencing, an Illumina HiSeq 2000 was employed. TCRdb handled the public reads itself, with Q25 trimming in fastp and clone calling in MiXCR, and kept productive beta chains. Merged by CDR3 protein, the rows form single entries marked with the most common genes and DNA. This sample has roughly 230,000 distinct CDR3 sequences in its table, and approximately 8.6% of those were observed once. The ten biggest clones cover about 3% of the sample. This same sample was also part of a study on yellow fever vaccine responses in identical twins.

The sequencing input was CD8+ T cells sorted from blood. All receptors derive from a woman younger than 35 in good health.

The chain has TRBV15 and TRBJ1-4, with D maybe TRBD1 (6 bases). V gave up 5 bases and J gave up 5 bases, with 15 bases separating them. There are 15 residues in the CDR3. The germline gives CDR1 LNHNV, CDR2 YYDKDF (reference sequence). CDR3: CATSLRGGSNEKLFF. In DNA form, the CDR3 reads TGTGCCACCAGCTTGAGGGGGGGCTCGAATGAAAAACTGTTTTTT.

The J gene is TRBJ2-7, the V gene TRBV7-8; D may be TRBD2 (5 bases). V lost 1 base and J 3 bases, leaving 13 bases between the germline ends. The CDR3 sequence is 15 residues long. Germline-derived CDR1 and CDR2 are SGHVS and FQNEAQ. The CDR3 DNA follows: TGTGCCAGCAGCTTAGGAGCTAGCCCGGTCTACGAGCAGTACTTC. It translates to CASSLGASPVYEQYF.

This chain connects TRBV20-1 to TRBJ2-1; unclear D gene. This CDR3 has 13 amino acids. The germline V and J ends were trimmed by 2 bases and 7 bases, with 12 bases remaining between them. Per the germline V gene, CDR1 is DFQATT and CDR2 is SNEGSKA (reference sequence). The CDR3 sequence is CSARPWGKNEQFF. The CDR3 nucleotides are TGCAGTGCTAGACCCTGGGGTAAGAATGAGCAGTTCTTC.

A few counts support this clonotype. The chain joins TRBV9 to TRBJ2-7; no clear D. Germline V lookup: CDR1 SGDLS, CDR2 YYNGEE. This CDR3 region has 13 residues. The ends were cut back, 0 bases at V and 4 bases at J, with 8 bases in the middle. In nucleotides, the CDR3 is TGTGCCAGCAGCGTAGGCAATAAATACGAGCAGTACTTC. Its protein product is CASSVGNKYEQYF.

The genes are TRBV20-1 and TRBJ2-1, with 9 nucleotides matching TRBD1. CDR3 size: 15 residues. Per germline, CDR1 DFQATT and CDR2 SNEGSKA (reference sequence). With 0 bases clipped from V and 5 bases from J, the junction kept 5 bases outside the gene matches. This CDR3 reads CSARDLRTGDNEQFF. In nucleotides, the CDR3 is TGCAGTGCTAGAGATCTGCGGACAGGGGACAATGAGCAGTTCTTC.

This clonotype has ten or more counts. The V call is TRBV20-1, the J call TRBJ1-2; D remains unclear. Per germline, CDR1 DFQATT and CDR2 SNEGSKA (reference sequence). The CDR3 extends over 14 amino acids. Trimming shortened V by 0 bases and J by 4 bases, and 12 bases separated the two germline ends. The CDR3 region has the DNA TGCAGTGCTAGAGATATAGCCAGCGGCTATGGCTACACCTTC. Its translation is CSARDIASGYGYTF.

This clonotype was picked up many times. This chain uses TRBV12-3 or TRBV12-4 with TRBJ2-4, with 7 nucleotides matching TRBD1. V shed 5 bases and J 1 base; nucleotides not matched to a gene: 8. CDR3 size: 16 residues. The CDR3 DNA is TGTGCCAGCAGTACTAGACAGGGTTGGGCCAAAAACATTCAGTACTTC. Translation gives CASSTRQGWAKNIQYF.

This clonotype was seen more than once but under ten times. The chain couples TRBV2 to TRBJ2-3, with D unresolved. The V and J ends lost 4 bases and 0 bases respectively, with 11 bases between them. This CDR3 is built from 15 residues. Germline V CDR1 and CDR2: SNHLY, FYNNEI. CDR3 in amino acids: CASSGVAASTDTQYF. DNA of the CDR3: TGTGCCAGCAGTGGGGTTGCGGCTAGCACAGATACGCAGTATTTT.

The chain recombines TRBV29-1 with TRBJ1-1; no clear D gene. Deletions cut 5 bases from V and 4 bases from J, with 14 bases between. CDR3 size: 13 residues. Germline CDR1 and CDR2: SQVTM and ANQGSEA. The CDR3 spells CSVYNRVGTEAFF. The CDR3 nucleotides read TGCAGCGTTTATAATAGGGTCGGCACTGAAGCTTTCTTT.

This clonotype was seen a handful of times. The chain links TRBV6-5 to TRBJ2-7, with TRBD2 matching 10 bases. V trimming: 0 bases; J trimming: 3 bases; junction bases outside the gene matches: 5. The CDR3 sequence is 16 residues long. From germline, CDR1 is MNHEY and CDR2 SVGAGI. The CDR3 nucleotides are TGTGCCAGCAGTTACTCGAAGGCTAGCGGGAGCTACGAGCAGTACTTC. Protein: CASSYSKASGSYEQYF.

The table lists this clonotype with a few counts. The chain couples TRBV7-9 to TRBJ2-7; D unresolved. This CDR3 region has 17 residues. Trimming pared 3 bases from V and 1 base from J, leaving 19 bases between. Germline CDR1 SEHNR, CDR2 FQNEAQ (reference sequence). The chain's CDR3 is CASSFFSPASKSYEQYF. For the CDR3, the DNA is TGTGCCAGCAGCTTCTTTTCTCCAGCGTCGAAATCCTACGAGCAGTACTTC.

The V call is TRBV13, the J call TRBJ2-2; the D gene could be TRBD1 or TRBD2 (5 bases each). The CDR3 loop spans 16 amino acids. CDR1 is PRHDT and CDR2 is FYEKMQ in the germline V gene (reference sequence). Trimming removed 1 base from V and 4 bases from J, with 13 bases in between. The CDR3 loop is CASSLDWGSTTGELFF. The CDR3 coding sequence is TGTGCCAGCAGCTTAGATTGGGGGTCCACCACCGGGGAGCTGTTTTTT.

J is TRBJ2-7 and V is TRBV28, with a tentative D call TRBD1 (5 bases). Trimming stripped 3 bases from V and 5 bases from J, with 14 bases between. The germline V gene has CDR1 MDHEN and CDR2 SYDVKM. The CDR3 runs 14 residues. CDR3 sequence (DNA): TGTGCCAGCAGTTTGTCCTGGACAATGGACGAGCAGTACTTC. Translating it yields CASSLSWTMDEQYF.

This clonotype was counted only a few times. This chain uses TRBV4-2 with TRBJ2-7; D gene ambiguous. Per the germline V gene, CDR1 is LGHNA and CDR2 is YNFKEQ. The V gene lost 0 bases and the J gene lost 1 base, with 13 bases spanning the gap. The CDR3 contains 16 residues. CDR3 sequence reads: CASSQEATELSYEQYF. CDR3 nucleotide sequence: TGTGCCAGCAGCCAAGAAGCGACGGAATTGTCCTACGAGCAGTACTTC.

This clonotype turned up a few times. The chain is built from TRBV7-9 and TRBJ2-7; 7 bases map to TRBD1. This CDR3 spans 15 amino acids. The germline gives CDR1 SEHNR, CDR2 FQNEAQ (reference sequence). With V trimmed by 5 bases and J by 2 bases, 9 bases remained unmatched. DNA of the CDR3: TGTGCCAGCAGCCCTGAGGGACAGTGGCCCTACGAGCAGTACTTC. Protein product: CASSPEGQWPYEQYF.

This clonotype was found a few times. The chain joins TRBV4-2 to TRBJ2-7, with 8 positions matching TRBD2. The germline V gene encodes CDR1 LGHNA and CDR2 YNFKEQ. With V trimmed by 2 bases and J by 4 bases, 10 bases remained unmatched. CDR3 length: 16 residues. CDR3 loop: CASSQPGLGGGYEQYF. In DNA form, the CDR3 reads TGTGCCAGCAGCCAACCGGGACTAGGGGGGGGTTACGAGCAGTACTTC.

This clonotype was seen a few times. The chain links TRBV6-2 or TRBV6-3 to TRBJ2-1, with 8 bases that match TRBD2. V lost 0 bases to trimming and J lost 2 bases; unmatched junction nucleotides: 15. Germline V CDR1 and CDR2: MNHEY, SVGEGT. The CDR3 consists of 20 residues. CDR3 sequence reads: CASSYSETRTYSGAYNEQFF. The CDR3 nucleotides read TGTGCCAGCAGTTACTCGGAAACCCGGACCTATAGCGGGGCCTACAATGAGCAGTTCTTC.

This clonotype was counted only a few times. This chain joins TRBV21-1 and TRBJ2-5. TRBV21-1 is assigned pseudogene status. This CDR3 spans 12 amino acids. CDR3 DNA sequence: TGTGCCAGCAGCTGCCACCCGGAGACCCAGTACTTC. Amino acid sequence: CASSCHPETQYF.

The V and J genes are TRBV7-2 and TRBJ2-7; either TRBD1 or TRBD2 may fit D (5 bases each). Deletions cut 6 bases from V and 2 bases from J, with 17 bases between. This CDR3 is 15 amino acids long. Per germline, CDR1 SGHTA and CDR2 FQGNSA. The CDR3 region has the DNA TGTGCCAGCAGTCAAGGGGACCAAATCACCTACGAGCAGTACTTC. Translation gives CASSQGDQITYEQYF.

The chain is built from TRBV9 and TRBJ2-3, with 8 bases identical to TRBD2. CDR1 and CDR2 (germline): SGDLS, YYNGEE. The junction had 4 bases not matched to a gene; V was cut back by 6 bases and J by 1 base. The CDR3 totals 14 residues. The CDR3 protein is CASTRSGGTDTQYF. The CDR3 DNA is TGTGCCAGCACTCGTAGCGGGGGCACAGATACGCAGTATTTT.

The rearrangement joins TRBV20-1 to TRBJ1-2; D not resolved. This CDR3 comprises 12 residues. In germline, CDR1 is DFQATT, CDR2 SNEGSKA (reference sequence). Trimming took off 8 bases at V and 0 bases at J, with 10 bases between the two ends. CDR3 amino acids: CSRQRSNYGYTF. The CDR3 DNA is TGCAGTCGTCAGAGGTCTAACTATGGCTACACCTTC.

This clonotype was counted many times. V gene TRBV29-1 combines with J gene TRBJ2-7, with D unresolved. The CDR3 loop spans 15 amino acids. Per germline, CDR1 SQVTM and CDR2 ANQGSEA. V was shortened by 0 bases and J by 0 bases, with 12 bases between the two germline ends. The chain's CDR3 is CSVEDLRANSYEQYF. The CDR3 DNA reads as TGCAGCGTTGAAGACCTCCGGGCTAACTCCTACGAGCAGTACTTC.

This clonotype was seen more than once but under ten times. J is TRBJ2-7 and V is TRBV7-8; 9 nucleotides agree with TRBD1. CDR1 and CDR2 from the germline V gene are SGHVS and FQNEAQ. Losses at the gene ends were 2 bases for V and 5 bases for J; bases not matched to a gene: 4. The CDR3 is 14 amino acids. The DNA for the CDR3 is TGTGCCAGCAGCTTAAGGGACAGGGTTAACGAGCAGTACTTC. This sequence encodes CASSLRDRVNEQYF. The full variable domain, in which reference TRBV7-8 and TRBJ2-7 provide the parts outside the CDR3, is GAGVSQSPRYKVAKRGQDVALRCDPISGHVSLFWYQQALGQGPEFLTYFQNEAQLDKSGLPSDRFFAERPEGSVSTLKIQRTQQEDSAVYLCASSLRDRVNEQYFGPGTRLTVT.

This clonotype was picked up many times. J is TRBJ2-3 and V is TRBV5-1; D is undetermined. Germline V gene data show CDR1 as SGHRS and CDR2 as YFSETQ. This CDR3 is built from 17 residues. Trimming took off 3 bases at V and 2 bases at J, with 19 bases between the two ends. DNA for the CDR3: TGCGCCAGCAGCTCGCCCAGGAACGGTTGGGACACAGATACGCAGTATTTT. Translated, it gives CASSSPRNGWDTDTQYF.

This clonotype was recorded at least ten times. V gene TRBV29-1 combines with J gene TRBJ1-2; 11 nucleotides align to TRBD1. The V segment lost 7 bases and the J segment 3 bases; nucleotides outside the gene matches: 4. The CDR3 extends over 13 amino acids. Germline V lookup: CDR1 SQVTM, CDR2 ANQGSEA. This CDR3 is CSAPGQGDYGYTF. CDR3 nucleotides: TGCAGCGCCCCGGGACAGGGGGACTATGGCTACACCTTC.

V and J are TRBV29-1 and TRBJ2-7, with a tentative D call TRBD2 (6 bases). The germline V and J ends were trimmed by 6 bases and 1 base, with 19 bases remaining between them. CDR1 and CDR2 (germline): SQVTM, ANQGSEA. CDR3 length equals 15 residues. The CDR3 is CSVLAAGTRSYEQYF. The CDR3 bases are TGCAGCGTACTTGCAGCCGGGACTCGATCCTACGAGCAGTACTTC.

The V gene is TRBV7-9, the J gene TRBJ2-3, with TRBD1 matching over 8 bases. J gave up 0 bases and V 5 bases, and 7 bases lay outside the gene matches. Germline CDR1 and CDR2: SEHNR and FQNEAQ (reference sequence). The length of the CDR3 is 16 residues. CDR3 loop: CASSPPGGFSTDTQYF. CDR3 nucleotides: TGTGCCAGCAGCCCCCCAGGGGGCTTTAGCACAGATACGCAGTATTTT.

This sequence joins TRBV6-1 and TRBJ2-3, with D perhaps matching TRBD1 (6 bases). Germline CDR1 is MNHNS and CDR2 is SASEGT. With 6 bases removed from V and 4 bases from J, the gap between germline ends came to 14 bases. The length of the CDR3 is 14 residues. The CDR3 DNA reads as TGTGCCAGCAGACAGGGCTGGGATGCAGATACGCAGTATTTT. This encodes CASRQGWDADTQYF.

The chain couples TRBV20-1 to TRBJ2-3, with D maybe TRBD1 (6 bases). This CDR3 contains 15 residues. The germline V and J ends were trimmed by 3 bases and 0 bases, with 13 bases remaining between them. The germline V gene encodes CDR1 DFQATT and CDR2 SNEGSKA (reference sequence). The CDR3 region is CSARGHRVSTDTQYF. CDR3 DNA: TGCAGTGCTAGGGGGCACAGGGTGAGCACAGATACGCAGTATTTT.

The chain recombines TRBV12-2 with TRBJ2-1. TRBV12-2 corresponds to a pseudogene. The CDR3 is made up of 15 amino acids. In DNA, the CDR3 is TGTGCAAGTCGCTTAGCGGAGAACAAGGGTAATGAGCAGTTCTTC. The encoded protein is CASRLAENKGNEQFF.